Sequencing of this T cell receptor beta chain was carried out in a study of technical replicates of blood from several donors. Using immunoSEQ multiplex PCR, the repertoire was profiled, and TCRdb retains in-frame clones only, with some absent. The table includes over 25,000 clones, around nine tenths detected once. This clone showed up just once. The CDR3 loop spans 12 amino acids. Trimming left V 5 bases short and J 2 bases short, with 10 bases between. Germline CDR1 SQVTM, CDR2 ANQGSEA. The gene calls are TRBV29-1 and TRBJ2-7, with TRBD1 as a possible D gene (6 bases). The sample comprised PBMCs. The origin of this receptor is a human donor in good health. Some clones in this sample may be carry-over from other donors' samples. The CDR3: CSVQWGPYEQYF. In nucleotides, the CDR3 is TGCAGCGTTCAGTGGGGGCCCTACGAGCAGTACTTC.